The clone carrying this T cell receptor beta chain occurred many times. These data belong to a study of human T cells and chemical hapten exposure. Overall study: In the approximately 23-week study, patients were dosed weekly with diphenylcyclopropenone on the scalp throughout.

Time point reported: patch test 2, 6 weeks after DPC sensitization. Described treatment: therapeutic diphenylcyclopropenone sensitization with weekly scalp DPC. Each CDR3 protein is one row after TCRdb ran MiXCR on the RACE reads. The table records 84,000 or so distinct CDR3 sequences, 10% of them present only once. This TCR came from a young woman with alopecia areata. Some clones in this sample may be carry-over from other donors' samples. This material consisted of whole blood, taken in connection with sensitization to the hapten diphenylcyclopropenone (DPC).

CDR3 nucleotides: TGTGCCAGCAGTGAAATTGTGAGGGGGACCCAGTACTTC. Its protein is CASSEIVRGTQYF. The chain is built from TRBV2 and TRBJ2-5; D is possibly TRBD1 or TRBD2 (5 bases each). The CDR3 has 13 amino acids. In germline, CDR1 is SNHLY, CDR2 FYNNEI. V was shortened by 2 bases and J by 7 bases, with 11 bases between the two germline ends.